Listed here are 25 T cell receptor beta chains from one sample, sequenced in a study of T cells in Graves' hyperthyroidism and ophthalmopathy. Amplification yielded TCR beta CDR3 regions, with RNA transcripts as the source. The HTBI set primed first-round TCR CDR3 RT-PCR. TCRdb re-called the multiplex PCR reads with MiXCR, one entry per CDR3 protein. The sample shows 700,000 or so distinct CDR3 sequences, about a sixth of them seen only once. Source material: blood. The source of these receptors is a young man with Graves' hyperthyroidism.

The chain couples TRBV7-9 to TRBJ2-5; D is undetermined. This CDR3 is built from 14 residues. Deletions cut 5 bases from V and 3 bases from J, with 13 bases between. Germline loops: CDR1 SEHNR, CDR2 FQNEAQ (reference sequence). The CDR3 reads CASSKFSEKETQYF. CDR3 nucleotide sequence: TGTGCCAGCAGCAAATTCAGCGAGAAAGAGACCCAGTACTTC.

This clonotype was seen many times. CDR3 nucleotides: TGTGCCAGCAGCTTGGGGGGGCGAGCGGGAGGCTACGAGCAGTACTTC. Its translation: CASSLGGRAGGYEQYF. This chain joins TRBV7-9 and TRBJ2-7, with TRBD2 identical over 9 bases. This CDR3 has 16 residues. V dropped 3 bases and J dropped 3; count of bases not matched to a gene: 9. CDR1 SEHNR and CDR2 FQNEAQ come from the germline V gene (reference sequence).

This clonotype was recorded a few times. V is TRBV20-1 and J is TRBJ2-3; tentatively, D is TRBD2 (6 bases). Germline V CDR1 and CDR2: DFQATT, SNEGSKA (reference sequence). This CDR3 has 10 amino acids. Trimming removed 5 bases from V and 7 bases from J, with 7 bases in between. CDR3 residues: CSARGNTQYF. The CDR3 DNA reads TGCAGTGCTCGGGGGAATACGCAGTATTTT.

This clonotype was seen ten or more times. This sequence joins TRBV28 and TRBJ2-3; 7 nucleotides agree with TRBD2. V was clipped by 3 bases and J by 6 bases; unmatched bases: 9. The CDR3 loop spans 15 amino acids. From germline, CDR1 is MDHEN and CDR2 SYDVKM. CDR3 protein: CASSLSGRLGDTQYF. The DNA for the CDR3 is TGTGCCAGCAGTTTGTCCGGGAGGTTAGGGGATACGCAGTATTTT.

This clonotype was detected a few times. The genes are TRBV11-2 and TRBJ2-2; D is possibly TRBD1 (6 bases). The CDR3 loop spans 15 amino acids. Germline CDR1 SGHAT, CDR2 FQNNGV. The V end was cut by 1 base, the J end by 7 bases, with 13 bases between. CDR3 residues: CASSLVHRDHGELFF. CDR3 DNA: TGTGCCAGCAGCTTAGTTCACAGGGATCACGGGGAGCTGTTTTTT.

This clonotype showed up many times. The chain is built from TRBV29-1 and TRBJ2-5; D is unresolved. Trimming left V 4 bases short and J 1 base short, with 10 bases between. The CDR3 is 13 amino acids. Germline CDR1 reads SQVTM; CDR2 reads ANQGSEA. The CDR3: CSVASRLQETQYF. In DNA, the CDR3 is TGCAGCGTTGCCAGTCGGCTCCAAGAGACCCAGTACTTC.

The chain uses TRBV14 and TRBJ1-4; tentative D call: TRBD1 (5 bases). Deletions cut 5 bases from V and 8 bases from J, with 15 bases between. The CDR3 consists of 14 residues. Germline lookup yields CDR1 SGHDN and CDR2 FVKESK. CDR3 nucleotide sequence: TGTGCCAGCAGCGCCGGGGCGCCGAGGGAAAAACTGTTTTTT. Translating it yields CASSAGAPREKLFF.

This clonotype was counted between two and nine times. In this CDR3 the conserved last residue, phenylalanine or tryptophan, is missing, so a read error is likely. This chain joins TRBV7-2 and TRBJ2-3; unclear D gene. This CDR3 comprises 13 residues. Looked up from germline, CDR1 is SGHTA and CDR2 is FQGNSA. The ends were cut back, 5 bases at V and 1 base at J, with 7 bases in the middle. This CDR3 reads CASSTSGTDTQYL. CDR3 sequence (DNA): TGTGCCAGCAGCACGAGCGGCACAGATACGCAGTATCTT.

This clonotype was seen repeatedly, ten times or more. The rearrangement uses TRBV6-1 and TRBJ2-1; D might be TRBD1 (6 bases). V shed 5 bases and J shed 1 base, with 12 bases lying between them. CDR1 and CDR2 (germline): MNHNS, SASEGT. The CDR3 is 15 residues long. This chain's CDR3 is CASSPGAGSYNEQFF. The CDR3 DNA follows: TGTGCCAGCAGTCCAGGGGCAGGATCCTACAATGAGCAGTTCTTC.

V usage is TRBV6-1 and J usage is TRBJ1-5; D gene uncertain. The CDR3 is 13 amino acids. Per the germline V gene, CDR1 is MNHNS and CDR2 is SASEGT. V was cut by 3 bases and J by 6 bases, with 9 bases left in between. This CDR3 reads CASSEEGGQPQHF. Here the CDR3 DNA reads TGTGCCAGCAGTGAGGAGGGTGGTCAGCCCCAGCATTTT.

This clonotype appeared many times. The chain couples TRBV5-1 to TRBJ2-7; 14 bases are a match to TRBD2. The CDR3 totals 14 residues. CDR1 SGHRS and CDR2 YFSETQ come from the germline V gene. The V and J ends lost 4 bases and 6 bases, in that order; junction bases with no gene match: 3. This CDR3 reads CASSTGTSGGEQYF. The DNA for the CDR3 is TGCGCCAGCAGCACCGGGACTAGCGGGGGCGAGCAGTACTTC.

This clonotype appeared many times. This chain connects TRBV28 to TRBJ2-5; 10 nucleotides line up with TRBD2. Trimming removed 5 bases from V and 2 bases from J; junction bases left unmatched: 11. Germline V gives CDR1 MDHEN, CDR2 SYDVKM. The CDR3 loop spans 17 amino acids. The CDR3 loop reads CASSTGLAARVQETQYF. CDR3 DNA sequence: TGTGCCAGCAGTACAGGACTAGCGGCACGAGTACAAGAGACCCAGTACTTC.

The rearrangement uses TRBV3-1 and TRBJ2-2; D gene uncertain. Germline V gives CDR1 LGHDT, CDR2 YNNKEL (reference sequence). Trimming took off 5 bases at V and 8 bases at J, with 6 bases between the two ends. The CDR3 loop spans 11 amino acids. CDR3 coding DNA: TGTGCCAGCAGCAGGCGGGGGGAGCTGTTTTTT. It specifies CASSRRGELFF.

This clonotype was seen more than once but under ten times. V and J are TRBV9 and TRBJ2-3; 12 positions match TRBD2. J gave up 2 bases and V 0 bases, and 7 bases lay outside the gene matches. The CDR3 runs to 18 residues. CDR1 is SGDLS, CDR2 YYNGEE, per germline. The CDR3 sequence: CASSVGTSGRPLTDTQYF. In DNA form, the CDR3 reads TGTGCCAGCAGCGTAGGAACTAGCGGGAGGCCACTCACAGATACGCAGTATTTT.

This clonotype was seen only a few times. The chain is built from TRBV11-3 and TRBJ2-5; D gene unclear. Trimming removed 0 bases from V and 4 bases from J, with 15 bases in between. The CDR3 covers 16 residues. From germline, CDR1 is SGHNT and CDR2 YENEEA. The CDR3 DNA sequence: TGTGCCAGCAGCTTAGACCCCCCCCCATCCGGAGAGACCCAGTACTTC. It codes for CASSLDPPPSGETQYF.

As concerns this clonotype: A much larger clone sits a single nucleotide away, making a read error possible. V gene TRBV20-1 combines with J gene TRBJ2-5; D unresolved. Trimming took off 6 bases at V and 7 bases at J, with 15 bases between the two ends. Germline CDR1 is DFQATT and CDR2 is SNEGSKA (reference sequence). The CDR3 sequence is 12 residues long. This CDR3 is CSAQDKVATQYF. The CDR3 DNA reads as TGCAGTGCACAAGACAAGGTGGCGACCCAGTACTTC.

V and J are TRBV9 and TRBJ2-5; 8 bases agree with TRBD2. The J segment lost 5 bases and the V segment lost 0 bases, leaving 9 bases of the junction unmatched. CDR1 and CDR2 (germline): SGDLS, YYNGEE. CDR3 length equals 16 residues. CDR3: CASSVEREGLWETQYF. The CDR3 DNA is TGTGCCAGCAGCGTAGAACGGGAGGGCCTCTGGGAGACCCAGTACTTC.

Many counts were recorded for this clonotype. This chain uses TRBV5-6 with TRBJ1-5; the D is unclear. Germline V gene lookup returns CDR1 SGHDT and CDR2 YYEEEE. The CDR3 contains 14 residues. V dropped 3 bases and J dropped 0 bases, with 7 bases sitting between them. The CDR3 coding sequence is TGTGCCAGCAGCTCCCGGTATAGCAATCAGCCCCAGCATTTT. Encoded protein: CASSSRYSNQPQHF. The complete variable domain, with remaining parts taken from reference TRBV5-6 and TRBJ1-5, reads DAGVTQSPTHLIKTRGQQVTLRCSPKSGHDTVSWYQQALGQGPQFIFQYYEEEERQRGNFPDRFSGHQFPNYSSELNVNALLLGDSALYLCASSSRYSNQPQHFGDGTRLSIL.

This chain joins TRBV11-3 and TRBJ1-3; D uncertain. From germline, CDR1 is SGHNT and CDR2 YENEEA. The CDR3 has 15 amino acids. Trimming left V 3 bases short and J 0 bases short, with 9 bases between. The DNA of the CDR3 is TGTGCCAGCAGCTTCGATCCTAGCTCTGGAAACACCATATATTTT. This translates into CASSFDPSSGNTIYF.

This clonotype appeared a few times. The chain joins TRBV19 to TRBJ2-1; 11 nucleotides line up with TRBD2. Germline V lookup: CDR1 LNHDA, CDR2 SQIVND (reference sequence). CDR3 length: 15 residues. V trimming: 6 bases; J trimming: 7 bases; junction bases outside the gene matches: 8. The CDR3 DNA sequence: TGTGCCAGTAGGGTAGCGGGAGGGCCGTTTAATGAGCAGTTCTTC. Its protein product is CASRVAGGPFNEQFF.

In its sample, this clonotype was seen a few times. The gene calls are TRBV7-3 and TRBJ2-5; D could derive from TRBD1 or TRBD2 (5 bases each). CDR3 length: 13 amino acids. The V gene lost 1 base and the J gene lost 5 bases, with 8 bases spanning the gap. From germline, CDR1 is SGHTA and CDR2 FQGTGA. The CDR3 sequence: CASSLMWGETQYF. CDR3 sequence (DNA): TGTGCCAGCAGCTTAATGTGGGGGGAGACCCAGTACTTC.

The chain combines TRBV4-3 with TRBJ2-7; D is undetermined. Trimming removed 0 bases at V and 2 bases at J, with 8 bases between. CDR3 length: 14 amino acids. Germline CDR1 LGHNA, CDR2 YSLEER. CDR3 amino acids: CASSQDRRTYEQYF. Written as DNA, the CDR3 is TGCGCCAGCAGCCAAGATCGTAGGACCTACGAGCAGTACTTC.

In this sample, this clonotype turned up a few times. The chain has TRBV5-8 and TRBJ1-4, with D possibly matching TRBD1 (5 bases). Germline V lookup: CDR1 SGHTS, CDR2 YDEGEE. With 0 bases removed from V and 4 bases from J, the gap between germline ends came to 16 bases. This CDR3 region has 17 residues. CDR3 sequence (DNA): TGTGCCAGCAGCTTGGACCGGGACGGATATTATAATGAAAAACTGTTTTTT. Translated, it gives CASSLDRDGYYNEKLFF.

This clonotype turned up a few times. The chain's CDR3 is CASSQVRGDGYGYTF. CDR3 sequence (DNA): TGTGCCAGCAGCCAAGTACGAGGGGACGGCTATGGCTACACCTTC. V usage is TRBV4-2 and J usage is TRBJ1-2, with D possibly TRBD1 on 5 matching bases. V dropped 1 base and J dropped 4 bases, with 13 bases sitting between them. CDR3 length: 15 residues. Per germline, CDR1 LGHNA and CDR2 YNFKEQ.

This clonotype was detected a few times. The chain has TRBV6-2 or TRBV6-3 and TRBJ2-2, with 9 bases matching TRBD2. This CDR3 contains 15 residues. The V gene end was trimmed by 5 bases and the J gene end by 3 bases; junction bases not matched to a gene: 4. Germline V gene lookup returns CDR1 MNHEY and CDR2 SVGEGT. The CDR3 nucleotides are TGTGCCAGCAGTCAGACTAGCGGAGACACCGGGGAGCTGTTTTTT. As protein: CASSQTSGDTGELFF.